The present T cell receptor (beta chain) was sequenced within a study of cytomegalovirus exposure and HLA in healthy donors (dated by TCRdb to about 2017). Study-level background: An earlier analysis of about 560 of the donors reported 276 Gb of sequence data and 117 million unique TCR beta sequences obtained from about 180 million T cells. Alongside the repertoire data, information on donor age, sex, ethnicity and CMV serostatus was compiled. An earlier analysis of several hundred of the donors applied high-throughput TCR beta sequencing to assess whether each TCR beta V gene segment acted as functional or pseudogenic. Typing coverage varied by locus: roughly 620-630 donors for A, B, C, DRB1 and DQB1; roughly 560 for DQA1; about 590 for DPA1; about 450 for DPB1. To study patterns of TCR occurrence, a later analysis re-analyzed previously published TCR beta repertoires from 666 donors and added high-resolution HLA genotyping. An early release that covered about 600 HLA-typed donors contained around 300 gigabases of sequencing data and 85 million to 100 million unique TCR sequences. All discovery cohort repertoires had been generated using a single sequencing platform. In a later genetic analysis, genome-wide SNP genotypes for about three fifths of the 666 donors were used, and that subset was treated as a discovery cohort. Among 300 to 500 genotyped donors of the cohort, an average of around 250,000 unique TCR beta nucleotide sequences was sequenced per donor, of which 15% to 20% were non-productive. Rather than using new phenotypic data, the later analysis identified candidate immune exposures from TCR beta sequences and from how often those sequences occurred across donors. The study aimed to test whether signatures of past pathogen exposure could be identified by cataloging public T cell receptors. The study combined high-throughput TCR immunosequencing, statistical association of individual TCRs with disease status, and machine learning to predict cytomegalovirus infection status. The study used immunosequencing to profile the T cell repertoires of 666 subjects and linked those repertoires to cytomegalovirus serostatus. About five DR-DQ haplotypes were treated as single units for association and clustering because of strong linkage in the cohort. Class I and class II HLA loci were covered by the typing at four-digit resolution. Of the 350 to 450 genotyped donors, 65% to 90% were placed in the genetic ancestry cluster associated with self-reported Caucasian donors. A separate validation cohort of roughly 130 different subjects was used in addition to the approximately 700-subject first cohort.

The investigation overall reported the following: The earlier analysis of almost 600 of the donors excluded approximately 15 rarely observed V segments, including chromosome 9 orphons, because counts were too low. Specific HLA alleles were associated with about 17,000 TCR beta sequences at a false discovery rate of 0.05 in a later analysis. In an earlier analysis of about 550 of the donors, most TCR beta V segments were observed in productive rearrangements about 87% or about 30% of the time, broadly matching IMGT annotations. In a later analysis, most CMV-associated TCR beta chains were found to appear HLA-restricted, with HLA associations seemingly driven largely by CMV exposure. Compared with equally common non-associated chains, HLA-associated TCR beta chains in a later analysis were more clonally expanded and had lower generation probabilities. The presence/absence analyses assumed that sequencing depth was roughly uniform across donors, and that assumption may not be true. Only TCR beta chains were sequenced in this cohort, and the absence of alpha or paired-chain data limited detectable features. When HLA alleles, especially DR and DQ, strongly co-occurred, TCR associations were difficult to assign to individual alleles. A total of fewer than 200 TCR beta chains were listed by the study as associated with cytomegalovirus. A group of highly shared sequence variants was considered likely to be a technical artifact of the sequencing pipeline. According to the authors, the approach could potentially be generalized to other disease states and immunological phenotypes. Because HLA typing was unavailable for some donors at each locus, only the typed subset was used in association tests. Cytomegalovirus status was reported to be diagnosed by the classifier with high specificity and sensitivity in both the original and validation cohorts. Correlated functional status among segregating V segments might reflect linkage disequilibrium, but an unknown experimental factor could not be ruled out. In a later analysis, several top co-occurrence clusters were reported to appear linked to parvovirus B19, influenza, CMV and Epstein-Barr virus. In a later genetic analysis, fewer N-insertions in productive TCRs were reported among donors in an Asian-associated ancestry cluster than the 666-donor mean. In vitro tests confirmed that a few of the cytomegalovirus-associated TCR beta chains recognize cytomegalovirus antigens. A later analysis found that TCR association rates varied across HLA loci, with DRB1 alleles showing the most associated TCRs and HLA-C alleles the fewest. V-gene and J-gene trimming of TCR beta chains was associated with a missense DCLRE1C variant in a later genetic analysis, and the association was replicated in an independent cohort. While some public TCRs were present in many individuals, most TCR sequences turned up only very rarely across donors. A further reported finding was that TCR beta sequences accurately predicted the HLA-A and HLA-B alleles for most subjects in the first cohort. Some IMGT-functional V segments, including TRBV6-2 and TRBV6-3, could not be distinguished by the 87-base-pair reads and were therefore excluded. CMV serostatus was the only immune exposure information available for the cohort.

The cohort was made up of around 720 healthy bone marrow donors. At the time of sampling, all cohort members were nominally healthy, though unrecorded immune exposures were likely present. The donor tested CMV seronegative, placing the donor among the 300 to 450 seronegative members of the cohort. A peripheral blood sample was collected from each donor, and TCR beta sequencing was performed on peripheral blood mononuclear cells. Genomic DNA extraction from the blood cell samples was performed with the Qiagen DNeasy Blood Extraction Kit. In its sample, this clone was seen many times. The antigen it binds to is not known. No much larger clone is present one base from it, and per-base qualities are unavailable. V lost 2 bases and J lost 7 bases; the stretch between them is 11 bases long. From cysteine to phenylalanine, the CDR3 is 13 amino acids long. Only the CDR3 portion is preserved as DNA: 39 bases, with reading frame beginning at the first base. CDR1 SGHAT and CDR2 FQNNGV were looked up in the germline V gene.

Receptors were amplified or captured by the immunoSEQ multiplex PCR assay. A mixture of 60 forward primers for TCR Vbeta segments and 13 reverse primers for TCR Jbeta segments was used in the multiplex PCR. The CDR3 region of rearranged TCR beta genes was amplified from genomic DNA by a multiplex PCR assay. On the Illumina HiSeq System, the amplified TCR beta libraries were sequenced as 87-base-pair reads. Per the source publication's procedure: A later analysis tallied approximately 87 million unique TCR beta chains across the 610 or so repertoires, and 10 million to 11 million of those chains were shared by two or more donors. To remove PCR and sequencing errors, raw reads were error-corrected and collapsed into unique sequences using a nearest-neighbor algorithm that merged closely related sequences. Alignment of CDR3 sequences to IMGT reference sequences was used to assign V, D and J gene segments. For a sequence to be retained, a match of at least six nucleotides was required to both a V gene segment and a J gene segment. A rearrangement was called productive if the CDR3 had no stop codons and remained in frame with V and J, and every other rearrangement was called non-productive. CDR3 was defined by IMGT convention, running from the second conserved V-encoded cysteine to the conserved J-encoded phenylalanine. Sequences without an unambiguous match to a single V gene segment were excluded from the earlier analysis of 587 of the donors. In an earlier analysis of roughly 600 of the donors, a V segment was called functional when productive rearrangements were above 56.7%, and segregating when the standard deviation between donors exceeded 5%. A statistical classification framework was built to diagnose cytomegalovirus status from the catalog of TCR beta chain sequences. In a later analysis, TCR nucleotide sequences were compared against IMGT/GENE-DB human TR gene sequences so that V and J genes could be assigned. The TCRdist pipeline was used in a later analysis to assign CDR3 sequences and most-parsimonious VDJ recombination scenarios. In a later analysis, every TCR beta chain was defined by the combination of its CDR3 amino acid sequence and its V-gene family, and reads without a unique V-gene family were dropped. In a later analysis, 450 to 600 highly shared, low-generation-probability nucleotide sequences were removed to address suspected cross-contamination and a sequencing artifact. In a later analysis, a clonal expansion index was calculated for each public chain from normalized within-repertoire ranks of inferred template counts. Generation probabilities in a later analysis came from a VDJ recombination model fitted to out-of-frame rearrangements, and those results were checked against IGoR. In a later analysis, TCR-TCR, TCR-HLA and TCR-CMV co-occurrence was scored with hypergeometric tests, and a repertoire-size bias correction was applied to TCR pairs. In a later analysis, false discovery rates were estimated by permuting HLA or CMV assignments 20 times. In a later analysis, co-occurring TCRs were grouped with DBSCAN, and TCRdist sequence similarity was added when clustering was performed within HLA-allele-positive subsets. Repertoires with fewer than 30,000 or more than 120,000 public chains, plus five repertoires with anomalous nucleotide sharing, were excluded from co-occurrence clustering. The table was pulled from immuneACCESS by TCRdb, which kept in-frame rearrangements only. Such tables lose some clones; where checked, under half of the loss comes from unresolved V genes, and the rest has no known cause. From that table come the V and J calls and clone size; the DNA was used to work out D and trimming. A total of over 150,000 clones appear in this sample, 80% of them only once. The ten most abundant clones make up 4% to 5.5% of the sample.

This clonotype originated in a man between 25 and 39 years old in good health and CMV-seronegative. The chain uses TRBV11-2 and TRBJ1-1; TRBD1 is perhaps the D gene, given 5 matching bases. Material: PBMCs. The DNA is TGTGCCAGCAGCTTATATGCCAGGGTTGAAGCTTTCTTT. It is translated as CASSLYARVEAFF.